Each of the 28 T cell receptor beta chains below was sequenced from the same sample in a study of shared clonotypes between healthy human individuals. Clones were read by immunoSEQ multiplex PCR, and TCRdb kept only the in-frame ones, dropping some. Of approximately 2,300,000 clones in the sample, less than 95% were seen once. What was sequenced was naive CD4+ T cells from PBMCs. The subset was: CD45RA+ positively selected. All receptors come from a young man in good health. Some clones in this sample may be carry-over from other donors' samples.

The chain couples TRBV30 to TRBJ2-5, with 7 bases lining up with TRBD2. This CDR3 has 11 residues. Germline CDR1 reads GTSNPN; CDR2 reads SVGIG (reference sequence). V dropped 5 bases and J dropped 7; count of bases not matched to a gene: 4. CDR3 sequence: CAWGTTGTQYF. The DNA for the CDR3 is TGTGCCTGGGGGACTACTGGGACCCAGTACTTC.

A note on this clone: A read error may account for a junction end that differs from germline. The V gene is TRBV7-9, the J gene TRBJ2-7, with D perhaps TRBD2 (6 bases). The CDR3 totals 12 residues. The germline V gene encodes CDR1 SEHNR and CDR2 FQNEAQ (reference sequence). The CDR3 here is CASSRSTGERYF. As DNA, the CDR3 is TGTGCCAGCAGCCGGTCGACGGGGGAGCGGTACTTC.

Here the CDR3 reads CASSLQGGLDTQYF. DNA for the CDR3: TGTGCCAGCAGCTTACAAGGGGGGCTAGATACGCAGTATTTT. V and J are TRBV7-9 and TRBJ2-3; D may correspond to TRBD1 or TRBD2 (6 bases each). The germline CDR1 and CDR2 sequences are SEHNR and FQNEAQ (reference sequence). This CDR3 is built from 14 residues. V was cut by 2 bases and J by 5 bases, with 11 bases left in between.

V is TRBV6-1 and J is TRBJ1-2, with a weak D call TRBD1 (5 bases). V dropped 2 bases and J dropped 7 bases, with 20 bases sitting between them. This CDR3 has 16 residues. Germline loops: CDR1 MNHNS, CDR2 SASEGT. CDR3 DNA: TGTGCCAGCAGTGAATTCACCCCCGCCTCGGGGGGTGGCTACACCTTC. Amino acid sequence: CASSEFTPASGGGYTF.

V usage is TRBV4-2 and J usage is TRBJ2-2, with a tentative D call TRBD2 (7 bases). The germline V gene encodes CDR1 LGHNA and CDR2 YNFKEQ. The CDR3 has 16 residues. V gave up 1 base and J gave up 6 bases, with 15 bases separating them. CDR3 region: CASSQVGGGASGELFF. CDR3 sequence (DNA): TGTGCCAGCAGCCAAGTAGGGGGAGGGGCGTCCGGGGAGCTGTTTTTT.

The J gene is TRBJ1-2, the V gene TRBV28; a weak D match, TRBD1 (5 bases). Germline V gene sequence: CDR1 MDHEN, CDR2 SYDVKM. Trimming removed 5 bases from V and 4 bases from J, with 17 bases in between. CDR3 length: 15 amino acids. The DNA of the CDR3 is TGTGCCAGCAGTCCCAATCGACAGAGGGCCTATGGCTACACCTTC. Protein: CASSPNRQRAYGYTF.

Written as DNA, the CDR3 is TGCGCCAGCAGCTTGGAACCCAGGTCGAACTATGGCTACACCTTC. Protein product: CASSLEPRSNYGYTF. This rearrangement joins TRBV5-1 to TRBJ1-2; D unresolved. Germline V gene lookup returns CDR1 SGHRS and CDR2 YFSETQ. This CDR3 contains 15 residues. Trimming stripped 0 bases from V and 2 bases from J, with 11 bases between.

The chain combines TRBV6-5 with TRBJ1-4; D not resolved. V lost 2 bases and J lost 6, with 10 bases in between. This CDR3 is 14 amino acids long. Germline-derived CDR1 and CDR2 are MNHEY and SVGAGI. In DNA, the CDR3 is TGTGCCAGCAGTTACGTTTCGGCTGATGAAAAACTGTTTTTT. It translates to CASSYVSADEKLFF.

The V and J genes are TRBV12-5 and TRBJ2-1, with 9 bases matching TRBD2. V gave up 7 bases and J gave up 7 bases; unmatched junction bases: 26. Per germline, CDR1 LGHNT and CDR2 FRNRAP. CDR3 length: 20 amino acids. The CDR3 region has the DNA TGTGCTAGTGCGCTTGGTACGGCAGAGGCGGGAGGGTCGCGGCGGAATGAGCAGTTCTTC. Translation: CASALGTAEAGGSRRNEQFF.

The gene calls are TRBV4-1 and TRBJ2-7; the match to TRBD2 covers 7 bases. The CDR3 is 14 amino acids. Per germline, CDR1 MGHRA and CDR2 YSYEKL. V lost 1 base to trimming and J lost 7 bases; unmatched junction nucleotides: 7. Here the CDR3 reads CASSQVAGVGEQYF. Here the CDR3 DNA reads TGCGCCAGCAGCCAAGTGGCGGGAGTGGGTGAGCAGTACTTC.

The table lists this clone with a count of one. The rearrangement joins TRBV9 to TRBJ1-4, with TRBD1 matching over 11 bases. J was trimmed by 8 bases and V by 3 bases; bases with no gene match: 3. The CDR3 consists of 14 residues. Per the germline V gene, CDR1 is SGDLS and CDR2 is YYNGEE. Here the CDR3 reads CASSARTGGEKLFF. The CDR3, as DNA: TGTGCCAGCAGCGCCCGGACAGGGGGCGAAAAACTGTTTTTT.

This chain uses TRBV7-2 with TRBJ2-3, with 8 bases lining up with TRBD2. Germline V gene data show CDR1 as SGHTA and CDR2 as FQGNSA. Losses at the gene ends were 7 bases for V and 5 bases for J; bases not matched to a gene: 5. This CDR3 is 13 amino acids long. The CDR3 coding sequence is TGTGCCAGCAAAATAGCGGGAAGAGATACGCAGTATTTT. Translation: CASKIAGRDTQYF.

This chain connects TRBV6-4 to TRBJ2-7; 14 bases agree with TRBD2. Germline assignment: CDR1 MRHNA and CDR2 SNTAGT. The CDR3 is 18 amino acids. V gave up 6 bases and J gave up 7 bases; unmatched junction bases: 17. CDR3 coding DNA: TGTGCCAGCAGCGACGGAGGGACTAGCGGGAGTCTAAGAGCTGAGCAGTACTTC. This gives the protein CASSDGGTSGSLRAEQYF.

This rearrangement joins TRBV11-3 to TRBJ2-1; 14 bases map to TRBD2. The germline CDR1 and CDR2 sequences are SGHNT and YENEEA. J was trimmed by 8 bases and V by 5 bases; bases with no gene match: 2. The CDR3 runs to 14 residues. In DNA form, the CDR3 reads TGTGCCAGCAGCCGGGGACTAGCGGGAGATGAGCAGTTCTTC. Its translation: CASSRGLAGDEQFF.

The V call is TRBV2, the J call TRBJ2-1, with D possibly matching TRBD1 (6 bases). Trimming removed 4 bases at V and 7 bases at J, with 14 bases between. This CDR3 contains 14 residues. Germline values: CDR1 SNHLY, CDR2 FYNNEI. The CDR3 region has the DNA TGTGCCAGCAGTGTTCAGGACAGCAATAATGAGCAGTTCTTC. Translation gives CASSVQDSNNEQFF.

The CDR3 spells CASSQDYRRGDEQYF. CDR3 in DNA: TGCGCCAGCAGCCAAGACTATCGTAGGGGGGACGAGCAGTACTTC. V is TRBV4-3 and J is TRBJ2-7; D tentatively fits TRBD1 or TRBD2 (6 bases each). This CDR3 contains 15 residues. Per the germline V gene, CDR1 is LGHNA and CDR2 is YSLEER. V was shortened by 0 bases and J by 5 bases, with 14 bases between the two germline ends.

The CDR3 region is CASNRDRPNTGELFF. CDR3 in DNA: TGTGCCAGCAACCGGGACAGACCTAACACCGGGGAGCTGTTTTTT. The gene calls are TRBV6-1 and TRBJ2-2, with 7 bases that match TRBD1. Trimming removed 7 bases from V and 2 bases from J; junction bases left unmatched: 7. Germline V gene sequence: CDR1 MNHNS, CDR2 SASEGT. The CDR3 is 15 residues long.

To note about this clone: Other DNA sequences in this sample translate to the same CDR3. This chain uses TRBV6-5 with TRBJ2-2; D ambiguous. V shed 0 bases and J shed 1 base, with 6 bases lying between them. This CDR3 contains 15 residues. The germline CDR1 and CDR2 sequences are MNHEY and SVGAGI. In DNA, the CDR3 is TGTGCCAGCAGTTACTCCGGACGGAACACCGGGGAGCTGTTTTTT. Encoded protein: CASSYSGRNTGELFF.

Worth noting for this clone: Within the sample, other DNA sequences also encode this same CDR3. This chain uses TRBV28 with TRBJ2-4; D unresolved. The CDR3 is made up of 15 amino acids. Germline CDR1 is MDHEN and CDR2 is SYDVKM. V lost 5 bases and J 0 bases, leaving 11 bases between the germline ends. CDR3 sequence (DNA): TGTGCCAGCAGTCCCCCCGGCGGAGCCAAAAACATTCAGTACTTC. Its protein is CASSPPGGAKNIQYF.

The V and J genes are TRBV27 and TRBJ1-5, with D unclear. V lost 1 base and J 0 bases, leaving 10 bases between the germline ends. The length of the CDR3 is 16 residues. Germline loops: CDR1 MNHEY, CDR2 SMNVEV (reference sequence). In DNA, the CDR3 is TGTGCCAGCAGTTTATTCGCGGGGAATAGCAATCAGCCCCAGCATTTT. Protein sequence: CASSLFAGNSNQPQHF.

J is TRBJ2-3 and V is TRBV28; 9 nucleotides agree with TRBD1. The CDR3 contains 16 residues. The J segment lost 6 bases and the V segment lost 5 bases, leaving 12 bases of the junction unmatched. Germline V CDR1 and CDR2: MDHEN, SYDVKM. CDR3 loop: CASSLPGQGPPDTQYF. The CDR3 DNA sequence: TGTGCCAGCAGTCTTCCCGGACAGGGGCCTCCGGATACGCAGTATTTT.

The sample holds one count of this clone. The chain recombines TRBV30 with TRBJ1-4, with D perhaps TRBD1 (6 bases). The V and J ends lost 2 bases and 4 bases respectively, with 11 bases between them. CDR3 length equals 14 residues. Germline V CDR1 and CDR2: GTSNPN, SVGIG (reference sequence). As DNA, the CDR3 is TGTGCCTGGAGTACTGGACAGTTTAATGAAAAACTGTTTTTT. Its translation is CAWSTGQFNEKLFF. Drawing the rest from reference TRBV30 and TRBJ1-4, the complete variable domain is SQTIHQWPATLVQPVGSPLSLECTVEGTSNPNLYWYRQAAGRGLQLLFYSVGIGQISSEVPQNLSASRPQDRQFILSSKKLLLSDSGFYLCAWSTGQFNEKLFFGSGTQLSVL.

As concerns this clone: The sample carries other DNA sequences with the same CDR3. The chain uses TRBV18 and TRBJ1-5; D is perhaps TRBD1 (5 bases). CDR3 length: 14 amino acids. Looked up from germline, CDR1 is KGHSH and CDR2 is LQKENI. Between the trimmed V and J ends, which lost 0 bases and 5 bases, there was a span of 8 bases. CDR3 sequence reads: CASSPPGGDQPQHF. The CDR3 coding sequence is TGTGCCAGCTCACCACCGGGGGGGGATCAGCCCCAGCATTTT.

The chain has TRBV11-2 and TRBJ2-7, with D possibly TRBD2 on 6 matching bases. The CDR3 loop spans 17 amino acids. V was pared by 1 base and J by 0 bases, with 16 bases between. CDR1 SGHAT and CDR2 FQNNGV come from the germline V gene. The CDR3 coding sequence is TGTGCCAGCAGCTTAGGCACCTGGGACTCCATCTCCTACGAGCAGTACTTC. This sequence encodes CASSLGTWDSISYEQYF. Variable domain in full (rest from reference TRBV11-2 and TRBJ2-7): EAGVAQSPRYKIIEKRQSVAFWCNPISGHATLYWYQQILGQGPKLLIQFQNNGVVDDSQLPKDRFSAERLKGVDSTLKIQPAKLEDSAVYLCASSLGTWDSISYEQYFGPGTRLTVT.

The chain employs TRBV5-8 and TRBJ2-3, with TRBD2 matching 8 bases. J gave up 2 bases and V 4 bases, and 6 bases lay outside the gene matches. The CDR3 spans 15 residues. Germline loops: CDR1 SGHTS, CDR2 YDEGEE. CDR3 in amino acids: CASSPGTRTTDTQYF. The CDR3 DNA is TGTGCCAGCAGCCCCGGGACTAGGACCACAGATACGCAGTATTTT. Filled out from reference TRBV5-8 and TRBJ2-3, the complete variable domain reads EAGVTQSPTHLIKTRGQQATLRCSPISGHTSVYWYQQALGLGLQFLLWYDEGEERNRGNFPPRFSGRQFPNYSSELNVNALELEDSALYLCASSPGTRTTDTQYFGPGTRLTVL.

The chain has TRBV7-3 and TRBJ2-7; a weak D match, TRBD2 (5 bases). Between the trimmed V and J ends, which lost 8 bases and 4 bases, there was a span of 21 bases. The CDR3 totals 15 residues. The germline V gene has CDR1 SGHTA and CDR2 FQGTGA. Written as DNA, the CDR3 is TGTGCCAGCCCACCACCGGACTTTTCCCAGTACGAGCAGTACTTC. Amino acid sequence: CASPPPDFSQYEQYF.

This chain connects TRBV5-4 to TRBJ1-3, with TRBD1 as a possible D gene (5 bases). V was clipped by 0 bases and J by 2 bases, with 6 bases between them. Germline CDR1 reads SGHNT; CDR2 reads YYREEE (reference sequence). The CDR3 is 14 residues long. CDR3 sequence reads: CASSLATAGNTIYF. DNA of the CDR3: TGTGCCAGCAGCTTGGCGACAGCTGGAAACACCATATATTTT.

CDR3 sequence (DNA): TGCAGCGTTGACTTGGCAGGAGGGGAAAAACTGTTTTTT. It translates to CSVDLAGGEKLFF. The chain carries TRBV29-1 and TRBJ1-4; no reliable D call. Germline lookup yields CDR1 SQVTM and CDR2 ANQGSEA. The V and J ends lost 3 bases and 8 bases respectively, with 13 bases between them. CDR3 length: 13 residues.